This T cell receptor beta chain is drawn from a study of CD8+ T cells in alopecia areata. Whole-study findings and limits: Lesional scalp exceeded normal scalp in clonality, especially in alopecia totalis/universalis.

With 3 bases removed from V and 4 bases from J, the gap between germline ends came to 15 bases. CDR3 length: 15 amino acids. Germline-derived CDR1 and CDR2 are MNHEY and SMNVEV (reference sequence). Details on this clone: Its antigen is unidentified.

RNA, once extracted, was reverse transcribed into cDNA for use as the sequencing template. The repertoire was sequenced with immunoSEQ multiplex PCR; TCRdb's copy has only in-frame clones and lacks some. The sample comprises approximately 63,000 clones, 50% to 75% of which are singletons, and roughly 18% rests with the top ten. V usage is TRBV27 and J usage is TRBJ1-2; a weak D match, TRBD1 (5 bases). The sample in question was CD8+ T cells sorted from blood, obtained at week 0. This TCR came from a human donor with alopecia areata. The CDR3 coding sequence is TGTGCCAGCAGTTTCACCCAGGGAACCCTCTATGGCTACACCTTC. It codes for CASSFTQGTLYGYTF.